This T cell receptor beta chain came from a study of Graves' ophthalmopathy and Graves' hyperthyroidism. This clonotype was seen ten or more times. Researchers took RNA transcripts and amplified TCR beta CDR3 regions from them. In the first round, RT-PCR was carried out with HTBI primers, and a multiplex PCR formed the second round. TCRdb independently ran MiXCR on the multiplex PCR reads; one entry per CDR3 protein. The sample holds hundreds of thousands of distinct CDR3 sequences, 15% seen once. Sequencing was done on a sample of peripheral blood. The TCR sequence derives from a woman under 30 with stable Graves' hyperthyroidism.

The CDR3 coding sequence is TGTGCCAGTAGGAGGACAGTCAGCATGAACACTGAAGCTTTCTTT. Translation gives CASRRTVSMNTEAFF. V usage is TRBV19 and J usage is TRBJ1-1; TRBD1 might be the D (6 bases). V was cut by 6 bases and J by 0 bases, with 14 bases left in between. This CDR3 spans 15 amino acids. The germline gives CDR1 LNHDA, CDR2 SQIVND (reference sequence).